These 29 T cell receptor beta chains share one sample of origin, sequenced in a study of blood T cell repertoires in COVID-19. Only in-frame clones appear in the TCRdb table, and some are missing; sequencing was by immunoSEQ multiplex PCR. The sample lists roughly 98,000 clones; about 82% were seen once. Sequenced material: peripheral blood. These TCRs come from a woman aged 70-85 years with active or convalescent COVID-19.

The table lists this clone with a few counts. CDR3 residues: CASSLGPTGGNYGYTF. DNA for the CDR3: TGTGCCAGCAGCTTGGGCCCGACAGGGGGCAACTATGGCTACACCTTC. The J gene is TRBJ1-2, the V gene TRBV5-4; 10 bases match TRBD1. This CDR3 comprises 16 residues. V lost 0 bases, J lost 2 bases, and 4 bases stayed unmatched. Germline CDR1 reads SGHNT; CDR2 reads YYREEE (reference sequence).

This chain uses TRBV5-5 with TRBJ1-2, with unresolved D. Looked up from germline, CDR1 is SGHKS and CDR2 is YYEKEE (reference sequence). V was shortened by 0 bases and J by 8 bases, with 11 bases between the two germline ends. The CDR3 runs to 13 residues. This chain's CDR3 is CASSLAQTPGYTF. CDR3 coding DNA: TGTGCCAGCAGCTTGGCACAGACCCCCGGCTACACCTTC.

The rearrangement joins TRBV19 to TRBJ2-7, with TRBD2 as a possible D gene (6 bases). V gave up 5 bases and J gave up 0 bases, with 11 bases separating them. This CDR3 is built from 14 residues. Germline CDR1 and CDR2: LNHDA and SQIVND (reference sequence). The CDR3 sequence: CASSLSGLSYEQYF. The CDR3 DNA sequence: TGTGCCAGTAGTCTTAGCGGACTCTCCTACGAGCAGTACTTC. The whole variable domain, remainder taken from reference TRBV19 and TRBJ2-7, is DGGITQSPKYLFRKEGQNVTLSCEQNLNHDAMYWYRQDPGQGLRLIYYSQIVNDFQKGDIAEGYSVSREKKESFPLTVTSAQKNPTAFYLCASSLSGLSYEQYFGPGTRLTVT.

The chain has TRBV7-2 and TRBJ1-1; no clear D. CDR3 length: 14 amino acids. The V end lost 0 bases, the J end lost 7 bases, and 12 bases lay between the germline ends. Germline V gene data show CDR1 as SGHTA and CDR2 as FQGNSA. In DNA form, the CDR3 reads TGTGCCAGCAGCTTAGCGATGGCAGATGGTGAAGCTTTCTTT. It codes for CASSLAMADGEAFF.

The DNA for the CDR3 is TGTGCCAGCTCACCACAATCAGACTATGGCTACACCTTC. Its translation is CASSPQSDYGYTF. This sequence joins TRBV18 and TRBJ1-2, with D uncertain. In germline, CDR1 is KGHSH, CDR2 LQKENI. Trimming took 1 base from V and 3 from J, leaving 6 bases between them. The CDR3 is made up of 13 amino acids.

This chain connects TRBV11-2 to TRBJ1-1; no firm D call. The CDR3 consists of 13 residues. Germline assignment: CDR1 SGHAT and CDR2 FQNNGV. Trimming removed 2 bases from V and 3 bases from J, with 7 bases in between. The chain's CDR3 is CASSLMGYTEAFF. The CDR3 region has the DNA TGTGCCAGCAGCTTAATGGGCTACACTGAAGCTTTCTTT.

This rearrangement joins TRBV19 to TRBJ2-7, with 7 positions matching TRBD2. V lost 5 bases and J lost 3; bases outside the gene matches: 4. Germline V CDR1 and CDR2: LNHDA, SQIVND (reference sequence). CDR3 length: 13 amino acids. The CDR3, as DNA: TGTGCCAGTAGTGTGGCGGGGGACTACGAGCAGTACTTC. Translating gives CASSVAGDYEQYF.

This chain links TRBV6-1 with TRBJ2-4; D perhaps matches TRBD2 (5 bases). CDR1 is MNHNS and CDR2 is SASEGT in the germline V gene. V gave up 0 bases and J gave up 10 bases, with 10 bases separating them. The CDR3 spans 13 residues. Here the CDR3 reads CASSEARGGIQYF. The CDR3 DNA reads TGTGCCAGCAGTGAAGCCCGGGGTGGGATTCAGTACTTC.

The CDR3 reads CASSEKGQGGVGYTF. The CDR3 DNA reads as TGTGCCAGCAGTGAAAAGGGACAGGGTGGTGTTGGCTACACCTTC. The rearrangement joins TRBV2 to TRBJ1-2; 9 bases map to TRBD1. The trim removed 2 bases at V and 7 bases at J, leaving 8 bases unmatched. The CDR3 runs 15 residues. CDR1 SNHLY and CDR2 FYNNEI come from the germline V gene.

This rearrangement joins TRBV2 to TRBJ1-4; D ambiguous. The CDR3 contains 17 residues. Germline-derived CDR1 and CDR2 are SNHLY and FYNNEI. Trimming stripped 4 bases from V and 2 bases from J, with 17 bases between. This CDR3 reads CASSADATGRTNEKLFF. The CDR3 DNA reads TGTGCCAGCAGTGCCGATGCAACGGGGAGGACTAATGAAAAACTGTTTTTT.

The J gene is TRBJ1-3, the V gene TRBV5-1, with 10 bases lining up with TRBD1. CDR1 and CDR2 from the germline V gene are SGHRS and YFSETQ. V lost 0 bases to trimming and J lost 4 bases; unmatched junction nucleotides: 4. This CDR3 is built from 16 residues. The DNA for the CDR3 is TGCGCCAGCAGCTTGGGACAGGGGGCAGGCGGAAACACCATATATTTT. As protein: CASSLGQGAGGNTIYF.

V usage is TRBV4-1 and J usage is TRBJ2-2; TRBD1 agrees at 7 bases. Germline V CDR1 and CDR2: MGHRA, YSYEKL. This CDR3 spans 15 amino acids. V lost 4 bases to trimming and J lost 2 bases; unmatched junction nucleotides: 4. CDR3 sequence (DNA): TGCGCCAGCAGCCTCCGGGACAGAAACACCGGGGAGCTGTTTTTT. Translated, it gives CASSLRDRNTGELFF.

The rearrangement uses TRBV25-1 and TRBJ2-5; 7 bases are a match to TRBD2. The CDR3 covers 15 residues. V dropped 3 bases and J dropped 5; count of bases not matched to a gene: 9. The V gene's germline CDR1 is MGHDK and CDR2 SYGVNS. CDR3 amino acids: CASSDSRLARETQYF. DNA of the CDR3: TGTGCCAGCAGTGATTCCCGACTAGCCAGGGAGACCCAGTACTTC.

This chain uses TRBV18 with TRBJ1-5; D not certain. This CDR3 has 14 residues. Germline-derived CDR1 and CDR2 are KGHSH and LQKENI. Trimming took off 6 bases at V and 2 bases at J, with 11 bases between the two ends. As DNA, the CDR3 is TGTGCCAGCTCTCCGGAGTTGGGCAATCAGCCCCAGCATTTT. This translates into CASSPELGNQPQHF.

This sequence joins TRBV5-1 and TRBJ2-5; maybe TRBD2 (6 bases). Germline assignment: CDR1 SGHRS and CDR2 YFSETQ. CDR3 length equals 15 residues. The V end lost 4 bases, the J end lost 5 bases, and 18 bases lay between the germline ends. CDR3 sequence (DNA): TGCGCCAGCAGCCCTGGGAGCGGGTTGGGGGAGACCCAGTACTTC. This gives the protein CASSPGSGLGETQYF.

V gene TRBV10-2 combines with J gene TRBJ1-3; D gene ambiguous. Trimming removed 3 bases from V and 0 bases from J, with 6 bases in between. Germline lookup yields CDR1 WSHSY and CDR2 SAAADI. The CDR3 loop spans 14 amino acids. The CDR3 is CASSDRSSGNTIYF. The CDR3, as DNA: TGCGCCAGCAGTGACAGGTCCTCTGGAAACACCATATATTTT.

The chain joins TRBV6-2 or TRBV6-3 to TRBJ2-2; 7 positions match TRBD1. There are 17 residues in the CDR3. Germline V gene lookup returns CDR1 MNHEY and CDR2 SVGEGT. With 2 bases clipped from V and 1 base from J, the junction kept 7 bases outside the gene matches. CDR3 coding DNA: TGTGCCAGCAGTTACAGGACGGGACAGAAGAACACCGGGGAGCTGTTTTTT. Translated, it gives CASSYRTGQKNTGELFF.

This clone is a singleton in its sample. The V gene is TRBV21-1, the J gene TRBJ2-3; the tabulated D call, TRBD1, remains unverified against the DNA. TRBV21-1 constitutes a pseudogene. The CDR3 covers 14 residues. The CDR3 loop is CASSNWARTDTQYF. DNA of the CDR3: TGTGCCAGCAGCAATTGGGCGCGCACAGATACGCAGTATTTT.

The chain joins TRBV29-1 to TRBJ2-2; TRBD2 is a possible D gene (5 bases). The germline V gene has CDR1 SQVTM and CDR2 ANQGSEA. The CDR3 has 12 amino acids. V lost 7 bases, J lost 5 bases, and 11 bases lay in between. The CDR3 DNA reads as TGCAGCGCGTTGAGGGATACCGGGGAGCTGTTTTTT. Its protein product is CSALRDTGELFF.

The V call is TRBV6-2 or TRBV6-3, the J call TRBJ2-7; D possibly corresponds to TRBD1 (5 bases). The V end lost 0 bases, the J end lost 3 bases, and 12 bases lay between the germline ends. CDR1 and CDR2 from the germline V gene are MNHEY and SVGEGT. This CDR3 is built from 15 residues. CDR3 sequence: CASSYSQQGGYEQYF. The CDR3 DNA follows: TGTGCCAGCAGTTACTCGCAGCAGGGTGGCTACGAGCAGTACTTC.

The V and J genes are TRBV7-2 and TRBJ2-1; 13 bases line up with TRBD2. The CDR3 length is 18 residues. Germline CDR1 reads SGHTA; CDR2 reads FQGNSA. V lost 4 bases and J lost 8; bases outside the gene matches: 14. The CDR3 DNA follows: TGTGCCAGCAGCTCTGGGGGTAGGTGGACTAGCGGGGGACATGAGCAGTTCTTC. It is translated as CASSSGGRWTSGGHEQFF.

This clone was recorded only once. The V and J genes are TRBV4-2 and TRBJ1-2; a possible D gene is TRBD1 (5 bases). V lost 4 bases and J 3 bases, leaving 18 bases between the germline ends. The germline V gene encodes CDR1 LGHNA and CDR2 YNFKEQ. The CDR3 contains 16 residues. The CDR3 is CASSRSMGRDDYGYTF. In DNA form, the CDR3 reads TGTGCCAGCAGCCGCTCGATGGGGAGGGACGACTATGGCTACACCTTC.

Regarding this clone: Mismatch with germline at one junction end may stem from a read error. This CDR3 is CASKEPPDSEF. Written as DNA, the CDR3 is TGCGCCAGCAAAGAGCCTCCGGACAGCGAGTTC. This rearrangement joins TRBV23-1 to TRBJ1-2; D possibly corresponds to TRBD1 (6 bases). TRBV23-1 is designated an ORF whose function remains uncertain. The CDR3 is 11 residues long.

The CDR3 here is CASRTRTVTPYNSPLHF. CDR3 bases: TGTGCCAGCAGAACCCGGACAGTGACCCCTTATAATTCACCCCTCCACTTT. The V call is TRBV2, the J call TRBJ1-6, with a tentative D call TRBD1 (6 bases). Germline V gives CDR1 SNHLY, CDR2 FYNNEI. The V and J ends lost 6 bases and 4 bases respectively, with 19 bases between them. There are 17 residues in the CDR3. Complete variable domain (other parts from reference TRBV2 and TRBJ1-6): EPEVTQTPSHQVTQMGQEVILRCVPISNHLYFYWYRQILGQKVEFLVSFYNNEISEKSEIFDDQFSVERPDGSNFTLKIRSTKLEDSAMYFCASRTRTVTPYNSPLHFGNGTRLTVT.

This clone came up once. This rearrangement joins TRBV2 to TRBJ1-2; 9 nucleotides line up with TRBD1. The CDR3 is 14 amino acids. The V gene end was trimmed by 6 bases and the J gene end by 6 bases; junction bases not matched to a gene: 8. Germline CDR1 reads SNHLY; CDR2 reads FYNNEI. The CDR3 DNA reads as TGTGCCAGCAGCGGGGGGGACAGGGTCCATGGCTACACCTTC. Protein: CASSGGDRVHGYTF.

The chain has TRBV11-2 and TRBJ2-1; 10 bases fit TRBD1. The germline V gene has CDR1 SGHAT and CDR2 FQNNGV. V lost 6 bases to trimming and J lost 5 bases; unmatched junction nucleotides: 10. This CDR3 has 16 amino acids. The CDR3 sequence: CASRLSRGTGDNEQFF. DNA for the CDR3: TGTGCCAGCAGACTCTCCAGGGGGACAGGGGACAATGAGCAGTTCTTC.

In its sample, this clone was seen a few times. The chain links TRBV19 to TRBJ1-2, with D tentatively TRBD1 (5 bases). V dropped 3 bases and J dropped 8 bases, with 10 bases sitting between them. The CDR3 has 12 amino acids. Germline V CDR1 and CDR2: LNHDA, SQIVND (reference sequence). Here the CDR3 reads CASSMGLGGYTF. The CDR3 nucleotides are TGTGCCAGTAGTATGGGACTTGGGGGCTACACCTTC.

The gene calls are TRBV4-1 and TRBJ2-3; a weak D match, TRBD2 (6 bases). Trimming pared 4 bases from V and 2 bases from J, leaving 16 bases between. The CDR3 spans 16 residues. The germline V gene encodes CDR1 MGHRA and CDR2 YSYEKL. Here the CDR3 reads CASSPLPGLNTDTQYF. Here the CDR3 DNA reads TGCGCCAGCAGCCCGCTTCCGGGACTCAACACAGATACGCAGTATTTT.

The rearrangement joins TRBV14 to TRBJ1-2; 8 bases align to TRBD1. The CDR3 contains 14 residues. The germline V gene encodes CDR1 SGHDN and CDR2 FVKESK. Unmatched junction bases numbered 0, after V lost 1 base and J lost 2 bases. CDR3 nucleotide sequence: TGTGCCAGCAGCCAAGGGACAGGGAACTATGGCTACACCTTC. Translating gives CASSQGTGNYGYTF.